The present T cell receptor beta chain was sequenced within a study of T cell repertoires in cytomegalovirus infection. For the study at large: Signatures in public TCR beta sequences pointed to both CMV infection and matching HLA type.

Looked up from germline, CDR1 is SEHNR and CDR2 is FQNEAQ (reference sequence). V gave up 5 bases and J gave up 4 bases, with 15 bases separating them. The CDR3 runs to 15 residues. Whole-study results and caveats: Within the response measured ex vivo, HLA-C-restricted CMV-specific TCR beta clonotypes were dominant.

TCRdb used MiXCR to reprocess the reads, holding one entry per CDR3 protein. The data contain about 900,000 distinct CDR3 sequences, approximately 31% of them seen just once; the ten biggest clones take up 10% to 15%. Only a few counts were recorded for this clonotype. The antigen remains unidentified. This sequence was found in a human donor in good health (CMV status not recorded). Some clones in this sample may be carry-over from other donors' samples. The material sequenced was cultured CD8+ T cells from PBMCs, taken from culture after CMV antigen stimulation. The J gene is TRBJ2-1, the V gene TRBV7-9; tentatively, D is TRBD1 or TRBD2 (5 bases each). In DNA, the CDR3 is TGTGCCAGCAGCCCCGGGTGGGGGAATTACAATGAGCAGTTCTTC. It translates to CASSPGWGNYNEQFF.